This T cell receptor (beta chain) was documented in a study of response to subunit inactivated influenza vaccine. Trimming cost V 3 bases and J 4 bases; bases outside gene matches: 5. Germline V gives CDR1 SEHNR, CDR2 FQNEAQ (reference sequence). The CDR3 sequence is 15 residues long. A single record per CDR3 protein comes from TCRdb applying MiXCR to the RT-PCR reads. Of about 700,000 distinct CDR3 sequences in the sample, around 14% are singletons; the top ten hold around 7%. Study conclusions and caveats: Few new T cells, the authors suggested, are recruited by each seasonal influenza vaccination.

This clonotype was recorded many times. The antigen remains undetermined. This TCR came from a man between 45 and 60 years old who received an inactivated influenza vaccine. This chain links TRBV7-9 with TRBJ2-1; 8 positions agree with TRBD2. The sequencing here drew on PBMCs from blood, taken less than 15 days before vaccination. This chain's CDR3 is CASSFLSGSYNEQFF. The CDR3 DNA reads as TGTGCCAGCAGCTTCCTCAGCGGGAGTTACAATGAGCAGTTCTTC.